Described below is a single T cell receptor (beta chain) sequence and its context. Germline V gene data show CDR1 as MNHEY and CDR2 as SMNVEV (reference sequence). CDR3 length: 13 amino acids. V was pared by 3 bases and J by 11 bases, with 16 bases between. TCRdb called the reads again in MiXCR, with one record for every CDR3 protein. The sample carries about 740,000 distinct CDR3 sequences, roughly a third recorded once. The data originate from a study of T cell repertoires in cytomegalovirus infection. The sample consisted of PBMCs. This TCR came from a human donor in good health (CMV status not recorded). Some clones in this sample may be carry-over from other donors' samples. The chain combines TRBV27 with TRBJ1-1; D is undetermined. The CDR3 coding sequence is TGTGCCAGCAGTTTTGGAGGCCCAACTGGGGCTTTCTTT. This translates into CASSFGGPTGAFF.